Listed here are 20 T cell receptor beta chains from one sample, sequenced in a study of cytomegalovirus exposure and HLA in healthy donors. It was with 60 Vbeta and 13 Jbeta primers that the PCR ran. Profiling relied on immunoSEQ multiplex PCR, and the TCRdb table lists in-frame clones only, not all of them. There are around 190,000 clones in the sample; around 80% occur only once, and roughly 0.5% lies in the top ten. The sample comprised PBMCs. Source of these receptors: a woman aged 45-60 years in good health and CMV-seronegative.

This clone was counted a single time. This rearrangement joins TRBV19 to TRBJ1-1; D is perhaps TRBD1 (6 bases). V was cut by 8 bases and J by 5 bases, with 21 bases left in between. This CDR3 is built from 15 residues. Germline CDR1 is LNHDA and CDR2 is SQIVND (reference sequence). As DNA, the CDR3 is TGTGCCAGTGGGGACACGGTACTTCGAGGGACTGAAGCTTTCTTT. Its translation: CASGDTVLRGTEAFF.

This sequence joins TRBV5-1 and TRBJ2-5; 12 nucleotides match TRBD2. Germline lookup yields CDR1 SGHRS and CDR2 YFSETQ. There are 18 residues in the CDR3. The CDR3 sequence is CATSHPSSGRGDTETQYF. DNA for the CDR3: TGCGCTACCTCCCACCCCTCTAGCGGGAGGGGGGATACAGAGACCCAGTACTTC.

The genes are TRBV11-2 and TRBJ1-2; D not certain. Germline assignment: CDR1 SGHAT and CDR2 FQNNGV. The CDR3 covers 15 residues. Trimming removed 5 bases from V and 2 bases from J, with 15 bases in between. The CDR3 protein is CASSRSISANYGYTF. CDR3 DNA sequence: TGTGCCAGCAGCCGTTCGATCTCAGCGAACTATGGCTACACCTTC.

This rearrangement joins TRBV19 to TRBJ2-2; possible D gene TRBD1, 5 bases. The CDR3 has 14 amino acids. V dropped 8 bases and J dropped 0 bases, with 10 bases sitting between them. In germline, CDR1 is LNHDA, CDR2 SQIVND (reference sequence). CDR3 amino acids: CASQTGTNTGELFF. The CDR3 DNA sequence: TGTGCCAGTCAAACAGGAACGAACACCGGGGAGCTGTTTTTT.

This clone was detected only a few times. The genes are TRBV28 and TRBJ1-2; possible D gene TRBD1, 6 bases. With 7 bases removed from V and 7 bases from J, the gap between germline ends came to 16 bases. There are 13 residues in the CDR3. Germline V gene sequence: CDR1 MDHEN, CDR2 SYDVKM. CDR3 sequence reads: CASTGGSTRGYTF. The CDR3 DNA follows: TGTGCCAGCACGGGGGGCTCGACGCGTGGCTACACCTTC.

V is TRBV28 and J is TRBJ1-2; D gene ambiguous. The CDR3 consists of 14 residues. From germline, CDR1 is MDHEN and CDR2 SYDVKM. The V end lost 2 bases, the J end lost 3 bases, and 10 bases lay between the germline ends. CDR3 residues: CASSLNTVYYGYTF. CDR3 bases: TGTGCCAGCAGTTTAAACACAGTTTACTATGGCTACACCTTC.

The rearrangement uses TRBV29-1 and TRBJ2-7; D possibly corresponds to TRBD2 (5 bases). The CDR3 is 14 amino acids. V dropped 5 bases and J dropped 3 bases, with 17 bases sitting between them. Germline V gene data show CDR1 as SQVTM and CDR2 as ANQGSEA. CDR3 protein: CSVRIGGPIYEQYF. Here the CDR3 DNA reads TGCAGCGTTCGGATCGGCGGGCCAATCTACGAGCAGTACTTC.

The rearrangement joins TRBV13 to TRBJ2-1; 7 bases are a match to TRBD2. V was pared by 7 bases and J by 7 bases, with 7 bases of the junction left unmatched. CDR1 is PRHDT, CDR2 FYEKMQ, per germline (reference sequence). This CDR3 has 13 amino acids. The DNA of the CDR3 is TGTGCCAGCACACGGTGGGGAGGGAATGAGCAGTTCTTC. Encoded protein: CASTRWGGNEQFF.

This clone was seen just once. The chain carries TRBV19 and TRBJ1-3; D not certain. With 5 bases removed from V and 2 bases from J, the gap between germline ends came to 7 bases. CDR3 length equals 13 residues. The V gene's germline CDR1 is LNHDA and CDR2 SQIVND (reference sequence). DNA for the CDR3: TGTGCCAGTAGTCAGGAAACTGGAAACACCATATATTTT. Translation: CASSQETGNTIYF.

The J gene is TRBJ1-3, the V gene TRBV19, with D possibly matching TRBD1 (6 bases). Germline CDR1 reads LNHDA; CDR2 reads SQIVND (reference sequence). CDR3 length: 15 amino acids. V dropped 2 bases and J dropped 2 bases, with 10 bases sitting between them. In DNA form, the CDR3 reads TGTGCCAGTAGTATACGGGACAATCCTGGAAACACCATATATTTT. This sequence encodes CASSIRDNPGNTIYF.

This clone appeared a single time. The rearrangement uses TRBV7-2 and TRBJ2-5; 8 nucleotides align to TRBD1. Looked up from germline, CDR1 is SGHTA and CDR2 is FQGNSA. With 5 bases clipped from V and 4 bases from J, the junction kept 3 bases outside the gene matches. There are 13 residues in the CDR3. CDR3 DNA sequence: TGTGCCAGCAGCCCACAGGGGGGAGAGACCCAGTACTTC. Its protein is CASSPQGGETQYF. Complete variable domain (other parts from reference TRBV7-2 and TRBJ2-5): GAGVSQSPSNKVTEKGKDVELRCDPISGHTALYWYRQSLGQGLEFLIYFQGNSAPDKSGLPSDRFSAERTGGSVSTLTIQRTQQEDSAVYLCASSPQGGETQYFGPGTRLLVL.

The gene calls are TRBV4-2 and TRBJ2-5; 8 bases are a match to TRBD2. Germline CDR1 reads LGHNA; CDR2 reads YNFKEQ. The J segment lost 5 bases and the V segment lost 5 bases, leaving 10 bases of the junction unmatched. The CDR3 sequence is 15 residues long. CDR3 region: CASSVYGRGGETQYF. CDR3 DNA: TGTGCCAGCAGCGTCTACGGGAGGGGTGGGGAGACCCAGTACTTC.

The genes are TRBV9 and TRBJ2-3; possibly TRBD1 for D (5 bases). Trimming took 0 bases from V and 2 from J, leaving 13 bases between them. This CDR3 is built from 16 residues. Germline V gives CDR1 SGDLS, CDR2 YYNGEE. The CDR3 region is CASSVANWGDTDTQYF. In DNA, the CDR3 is TGTGCCAGCAGCGTAGCTAATTGGGGCGACACAGATACGCAGTATTTT. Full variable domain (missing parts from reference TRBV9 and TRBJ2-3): DSGVTQTPKHLITATGQRVTLRCSPRSGDLSVYWYQQSLDQGLQFLIQYYNGEERAKGNILERFSAQQFPDLHSELNLSSLELGDSALYFCASSVANWGDTDTQYFGPGTRLTVL.

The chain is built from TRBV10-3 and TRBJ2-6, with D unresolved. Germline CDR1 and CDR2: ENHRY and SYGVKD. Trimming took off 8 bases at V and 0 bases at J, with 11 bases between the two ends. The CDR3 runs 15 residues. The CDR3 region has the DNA TGTGCCATCGGCCGGGTCCGCTCTGGGGCCAACGTCCTGACTTTC. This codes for CAIGRVRSGANVLTF.

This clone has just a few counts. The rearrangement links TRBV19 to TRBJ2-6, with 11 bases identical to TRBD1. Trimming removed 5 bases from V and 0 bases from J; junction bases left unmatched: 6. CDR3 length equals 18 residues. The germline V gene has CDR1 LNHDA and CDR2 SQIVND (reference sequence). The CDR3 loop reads CASSFSGTGGSGANVLTF. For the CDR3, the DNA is TGTGCCAGTAGTTTCTCCGGGACAGGGGGCTCTGGGGCCAACGTCCTGACTTTC.

The CDR3 sequence: CASSLGQGLDTQYF. CDR3 bases: TGCGCCAGCAGCTTGGGACAGGGATTAGATACGCAGTATTTT. This rearrangement joins TRBV4-1 to TRBJ2-3, with 9 bases that match TRBD1. V lost 5 bases, J lost 5 bases, and 5 bases stayed unmatched. Per germline, CDR1 MGHRA and CDR2 YSYEKL. The CDR3 runs to 14 residues.

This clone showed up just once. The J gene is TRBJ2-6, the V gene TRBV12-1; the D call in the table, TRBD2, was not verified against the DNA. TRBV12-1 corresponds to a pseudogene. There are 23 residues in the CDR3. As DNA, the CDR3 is TGTGCCAGCAGCGAAGGAACCGGGACTGGCGGGGGACTTGTGATTTCTGGGGCCAACGTCCTGACTTTC. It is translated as CASSEGTGTGGGLVISGANVLTF.

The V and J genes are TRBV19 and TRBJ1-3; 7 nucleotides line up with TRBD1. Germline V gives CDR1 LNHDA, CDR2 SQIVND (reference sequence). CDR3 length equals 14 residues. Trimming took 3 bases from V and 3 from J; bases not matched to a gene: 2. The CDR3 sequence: CASSITGDGNTIYF. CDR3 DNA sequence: TGTGCCAGTAGTATCACAGGGGATGGAAACACCATATATTTT.

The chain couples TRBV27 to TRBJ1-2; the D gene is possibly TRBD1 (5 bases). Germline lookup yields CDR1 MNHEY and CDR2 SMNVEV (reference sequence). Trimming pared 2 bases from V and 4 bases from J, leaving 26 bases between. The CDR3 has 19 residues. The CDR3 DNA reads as TGTGCCAGCAGTTTAAGAGCCGTGGCCCGGTTCGGGGGTAGCTATGGCTACACCTTC. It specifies CASSLRAVARFGGSYGYTF.

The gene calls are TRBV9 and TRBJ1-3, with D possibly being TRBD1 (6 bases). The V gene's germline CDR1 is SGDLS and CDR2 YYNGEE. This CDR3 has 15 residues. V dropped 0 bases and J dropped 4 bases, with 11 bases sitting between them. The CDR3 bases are TGTGCCAGCAGCGTAGACCCAGGGGTAGGAAACACCATATATTTT. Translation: CASSVDPGVGNTIYF. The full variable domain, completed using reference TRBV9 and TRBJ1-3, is DSGVTQTPKHLITATGQRVTLRCSPRSGDLSVYWYQQSLDQGLQFLIQYYNGEERAKGNILERFSAQQFPDLHSELNLSSLELGDSALYFCASSVDPGVGNTIYFGEGSWLTVV.